The clone carrying this T cell receptor beta chain was seen only a few times. Its antigen is unidentified. This entry is derived from a study of T-cell memory formation after mild COVID-19. A single record per CDR3 protein comes from TCRdb applying MiXCR to the 5' RACE reads. The repertoire holds about 290,000 distinct CDR3 sequences, with 15% to 20% as singletons. The study's findings and limits: Clonal second-wave expansions that peaked on day 37 had unconfirmed SARS-CoV-2 specificity.

The TCR sequence derives from a man between 18 and 35 years old who had mild COVID-19 (a few samples of this study predate the infection). Cell type and time point are not known. The sample consisted of PBMCs or a T cell subset sorted from them (not recorded which).

The CDR3 region has the DNA TGTGCCAGCAGCTTCTCGGGGGCGTATGAGCAGTACGTC. It is translated as CASSFSGAYEQYV. J is TRBJ2-7 and V is TRBV7-9; D is tentatively TRBD1 or TRBD2 (6 bases each). V lost 3 bases to trimming and J lost 7 bases, with 13 bases between them. CDR1 and CDR2 from the germline V gene are SEHNR and FQNEAQ (reference sequence). The CDR3 length is 13 residues.